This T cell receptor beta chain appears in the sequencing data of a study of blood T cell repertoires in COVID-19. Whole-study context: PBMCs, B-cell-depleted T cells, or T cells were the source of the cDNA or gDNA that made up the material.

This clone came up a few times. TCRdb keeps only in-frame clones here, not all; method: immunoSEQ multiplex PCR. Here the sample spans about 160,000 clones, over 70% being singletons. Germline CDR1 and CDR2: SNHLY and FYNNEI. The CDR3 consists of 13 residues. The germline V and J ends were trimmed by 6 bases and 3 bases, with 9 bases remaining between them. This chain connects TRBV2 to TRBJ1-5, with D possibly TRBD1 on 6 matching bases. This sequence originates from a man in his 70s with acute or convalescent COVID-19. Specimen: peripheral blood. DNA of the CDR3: TGTGCCAGCAGCCGGGGGGCCAATCAGCCCCAGCATTTT. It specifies CASSRGANQPQHF.